This T cell receptor (beta chain) is drawn from a study of OX40 agonist ivuxolimab in advanced cancers. Study outcomes and limitations: Expansion of clones was among the lowest in partial responders at 0.1-3.0 mg/kg.

Libraries were prepared by immunoSEQ multiplex PCR; TCRdb keeps only in-frame clonotypes and omits some of them. The data contain about 55,000 clones, about 82% of them singletons. The germline gives CDR1 SGHDN, CDR2 FVKESK. There are 15 residues in the CDR3. The ends were cut back, 3 bases at V and 4 bases at J, with 15 bases in the middle. As regards this clone: What it recognizes is unknown.

The material sequenced was CD4+ or CD8+ T cells sorted from blood, taken in a trial of the OX40 agonist ivuxolimab. The chain is built from TRBV14 and TRBJ2-5; D is perhaps TRBD1 or TRBD2 (5 bases each). This receptor was identified in an adult with an advanced solid tumor such as melanoma, head and neck, liver or kidney cancer. The CDR3 reads CASSQTWGSAETQYF. The CDR3 coding sequence is TGTGCCAGCAGCCAGACCTGGGGGTCAGCAGAGACCCAGTACTTC.